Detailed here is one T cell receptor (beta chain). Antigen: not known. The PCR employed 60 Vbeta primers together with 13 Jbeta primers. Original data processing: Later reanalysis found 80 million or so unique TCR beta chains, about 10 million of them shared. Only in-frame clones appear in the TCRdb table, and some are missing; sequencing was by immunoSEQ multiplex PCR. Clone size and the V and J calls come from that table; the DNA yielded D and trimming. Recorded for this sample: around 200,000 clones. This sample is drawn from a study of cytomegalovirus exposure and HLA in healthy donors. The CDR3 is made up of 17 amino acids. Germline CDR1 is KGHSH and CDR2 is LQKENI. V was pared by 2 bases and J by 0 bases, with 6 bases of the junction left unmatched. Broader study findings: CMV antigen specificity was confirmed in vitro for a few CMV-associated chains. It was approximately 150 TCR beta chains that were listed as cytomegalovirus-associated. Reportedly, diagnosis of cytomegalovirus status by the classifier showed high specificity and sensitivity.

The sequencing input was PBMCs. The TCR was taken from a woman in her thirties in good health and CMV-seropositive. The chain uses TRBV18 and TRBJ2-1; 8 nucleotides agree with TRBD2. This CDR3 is CASSPSVAGSSYNEQFF. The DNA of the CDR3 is TGTGCCAGCTCACCATCGGTAGCGGGGAGCTCCTACAATGAGCAGTTCTTC.